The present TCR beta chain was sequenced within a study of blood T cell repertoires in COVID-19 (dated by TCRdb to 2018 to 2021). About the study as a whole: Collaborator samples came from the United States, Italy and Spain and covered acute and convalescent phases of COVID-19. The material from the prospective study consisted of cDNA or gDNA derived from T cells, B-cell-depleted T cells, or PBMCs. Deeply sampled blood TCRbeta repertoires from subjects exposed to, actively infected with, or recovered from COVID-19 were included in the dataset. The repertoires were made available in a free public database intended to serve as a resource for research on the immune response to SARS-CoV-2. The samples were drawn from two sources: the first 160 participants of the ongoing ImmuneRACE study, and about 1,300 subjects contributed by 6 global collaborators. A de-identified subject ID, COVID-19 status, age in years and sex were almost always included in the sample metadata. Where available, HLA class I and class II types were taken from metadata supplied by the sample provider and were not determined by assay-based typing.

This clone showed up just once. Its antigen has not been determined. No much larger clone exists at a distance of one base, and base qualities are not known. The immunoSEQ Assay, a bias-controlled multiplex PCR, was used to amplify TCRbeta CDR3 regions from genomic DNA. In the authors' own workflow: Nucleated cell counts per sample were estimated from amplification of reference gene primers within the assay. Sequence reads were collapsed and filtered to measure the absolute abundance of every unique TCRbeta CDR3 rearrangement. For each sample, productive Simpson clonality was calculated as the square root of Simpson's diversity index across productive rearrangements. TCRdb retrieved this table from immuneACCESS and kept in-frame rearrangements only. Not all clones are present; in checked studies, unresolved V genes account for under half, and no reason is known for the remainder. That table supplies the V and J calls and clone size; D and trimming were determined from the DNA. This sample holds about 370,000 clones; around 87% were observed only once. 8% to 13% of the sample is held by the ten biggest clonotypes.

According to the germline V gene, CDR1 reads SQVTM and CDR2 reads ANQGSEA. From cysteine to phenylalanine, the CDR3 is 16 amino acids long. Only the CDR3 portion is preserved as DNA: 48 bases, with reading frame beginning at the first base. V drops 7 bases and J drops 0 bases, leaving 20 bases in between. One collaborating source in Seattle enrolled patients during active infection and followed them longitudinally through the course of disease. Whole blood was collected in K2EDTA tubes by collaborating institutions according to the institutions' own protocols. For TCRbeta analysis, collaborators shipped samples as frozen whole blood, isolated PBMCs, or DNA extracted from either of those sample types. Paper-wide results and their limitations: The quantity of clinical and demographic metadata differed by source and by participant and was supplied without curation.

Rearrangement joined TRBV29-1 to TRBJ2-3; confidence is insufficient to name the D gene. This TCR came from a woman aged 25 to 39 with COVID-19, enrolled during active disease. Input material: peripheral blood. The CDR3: CSGNLADTPSTDTQYF. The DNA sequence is TGCAGCGGAAACTTGGCGGATACTCCTAGCACAGATACGCAGTATTTT.